The rows below give T cell receptor beta chains drawn from one sample of a study of control samples from healthy donors and cancer patients. Using immunoSEQ multiplex PCR, the repertoire was profiled, and TCRdb retains in-frame clones only, with some absent. The sample includes 400,000 to 450,000 clones, 75% to 95% of them seen just once. What was sequenced was PBMCs. These TCRs come from a man aged 40-49 years with head and neck cancer. The CDR3 runs from the conserved cysteine through the conserved F or W. The D gene is left open where the match is weak. Clone sizes are given selectively: once, few, many, or a class where the clone is expanded.

-,-,TRBJ1-2,TRBV27,CASGGVANYGYTF,TGTGCCAGTGGGGGGGTTGCGAACTATGGCTACACCTTC
-,TRBD1,TRBJ2-7,TRBV6-5,CASTPGQGGYEQYF,TGTGCCAGCACCCCTGGACAGGGTGGTTACGAGCAGTACTTC
-,-,TRBJ1-6,TRBV28,CASSLSAGNSPLHF,TGTGCCAGCAGTTTATCGGCAGGAAATTCACCCCTCCACTTT
-,-,TRBJ1-3,TRBV10-3,CAISEFGDPSTIYF,TGTGCCATCAGTGAGTTCGGCGACCCGAGCACCATATATTTT
-,-,TRBJ1-2,TRBV28,CASTDSPIGRVYTF,TGTGCCAGCACCGACAGCCCTATCGGCCGGGTCTACACCTTC
-,-,TRBJ2-7,TRBV4-1,CASSQGESGSYEQYF,TGCGCCAGCAGCCAAGGGGAATCGGGCTCCTACGAGCAGTACTTC
-,-,TRBJ2-3,TRBV5-1,CASSGRGYSTDTQYF,TGCGCCAGCAGCGGAAGGGGGTATAGCACAGATACGCAGTATTTT
-,-,TRBJ1-3,TRBV7-8,CASSLKLGGPGNTIYF,TGTGCCAGCAGCTTAAAGTTGGGGGGCCCTGGAAACACCATATATTTT
once,-,TRBJ2-1,TRBV3-1/TRBV3-2,CASSQEWGLLPNEQFF,TGTGCCAGCAGCCAAGAGTGGGGACTCCTACCCAATGAGCAGTTCTTC
-,TRBD1,TRBJ1-1,TRBV30,CAWSLGQDTEAFF,TGTGCCTGGAGCCTGGGACAGGACACTGAAGCTTTCTTT
-,TRBD1,TRBJ1-2,TRBV6-1,CASSGREPGQGGGGYTF,TGTGCCAGCAGTGGAAGGGAACCGGGACAGGGAGGCGGCGGCTACACCTTC
-,-,TRBJ1-4,TRBV3-1/TRBV3-2,CASSQVRVGEKLFF,TGTGCCAGCAGCCAAGTTCGGGTAGGAGAAAAACTGTTTTTT
once,TRBD1,TRBJ2-5,TRBV5-6,CASSWWDRGLTETQYF,TGTGCCAGCAGCTGGTGGGACAGGGGGTTAACGGAGACCCAGTACTTC
-,TRBD1,TRBJ1-1,TRBV27,CASSSGQGEAFF,TGTGCCAGCAGTTCGGGACAGGGTGAAGCTTTCTTT
-,TRBD2,TRBJ2-7,TRBV10-2,CASSLTSGGSYEQYF,TGCGCCAGCAGTTTGACTAGCGGGGGATCCTACGAGCAGTACTTC
-,TRBD1,TRBJ2-1,TRBV15,CATSGRQGIDEQFF,TGTGCCACCAGCGGCCGACAGGGAATAGATGAGCAGTTCTTC
-,-,TRBJ2-5,TRBV27,CASRKTDNQETQYF,TGTGCCAGCAGAAAGACAGATAACCAAGAGACCCAGTACTTC
-,-,TRBJ1-2,TRBV11-1,CASSFPGSDGYTF,TGTGCCAGCAGCTTCCCAGGGTCGGATGGCTACACCTTC
-,-,TRBJ2-1,TRBV7-3,CASSFAGGNEQFF,TGTGCCAGCAGCTTCGCCGGTGGAAATGAGCAGTTCTTC
-,-,TRBJ1-1,TRBV27,CASSLRAPEKMNTEAFF,TGTGCCAGCAGCCTTCGAGCGCCCGAGAAGATGAACACTGAAGCTTTCTTT
-,TRBD1,TRBJ2-1,TRBV7-2,CASSLVGTEFNEQFF,TGTGCCAGCAGCTTAGTCGGGACAGAGTTCAATGAGCAGTTCTTC
-,TRBD1,TRBJ1-1,TRBV5-4,CASWGQGVTEAFF,TGTGCCAGCTGGGGACAGGGAGTCACTGAAGCTTTCTTT
-,-,TRBJ2-5,TRBV5-1,CASSLGGPLETQYF,TGCGCCAGCAGCTTGGGGGGGCCGTTGGAGACCCAGTACTTC
-,-,TRBJ1-1,TRBV7-9,CASSHTGPANTEAFF,TGTGCCAGCAGCCATACAGGGCCCGCGAACACTGAAGCTTTCTTT
-,-,TRBJ1-1,TRBV14,CASSPRGFGVAEAFF,TGTGCCAGCAGCCCGAGGGGATTCGGCGTCGCTGAAGCTTTCTTT
-,TRBD2,TRBJ2-1,TRBV2,CASSGGGGINEQFF,TGTGCCAGCAGTGGAGGCGGGGGGATCAATGAGCAGTTCTTC
-,TRBD1,TRBJ2-5,TRBV2,CASTGTGMKTQYF,TGTGCCAGCACCGGGACAGGGATGAAGACCCAGTACTTC
-,TRBD1,TRBJ2-5,TRBV20-1,CSASWGQGGETQYF,TGCAGTGCTAGTTGGGGACAGGGTGGGGAGACCCAGTACTTC
-,-,TRBJ2-7,TRBV14,CASSQGYEQYF,TGTGCCAGCAGCCAGGGATACGAGCAGTACTTC
-,-,TRBJ1-2,TRBV11-2,CASSLGDGNYGYTF,TGTGCCAGCAGCTTAGGTGACGGAAACTATGGCTACACCTTC
-,-,TRBJ1-5,TRBV19,CASSPRGLDEPQHF,TGTGCCAGTAGTCCAAGAGGGTTAGACGAGCCCCAGCATTTT
-,-,TRBJ1-6,TRBV3-1/TRBV3-2,CASSQEYRADSPLHF,TGTGCCAGCAGCCAAGAGTACAGGGCGGATTCACCCCTCCACTTT
once,TRBD2,TRBJ2-3,TRBV7-3,CASSLNLGKTSGSSTDTQYF,TGTGCCAGCAGCTTAAATCTTGGGAAGACTAGCGGTTCTAGCACAGATACGCAGTATTTT
-,-,TRBJ2-1,TRBV28,CASSLVVLGGTHNEQFF,TGTGCCAGCAGTTTAGTGGTCCTCGGGGGAACCCACAATGAGCAGTTCTTC
-,TRBD1,TRBJ1-2,TRBV5-1,CASSYGTVEGGYTF,TGCGCCAGCAGCTACGGGACAGTTGAGGGTGGCTACACCTTC
once,-,TRBJ1-6,TRBV6-5,CASSPGRNNSPLHF,TGTGCCAGCAGTCCGGGGAGGAATAATTCACCCCTCCACTTT
once,-,TRBJ2-1,TRBV27,CASSPLEVVNEQFF,TGTGCCAGCAGTCCCCTTGAAGTGGTCAATGAGCAGTTCTTC
-,-,TRBJ1-2,TRBV9,CASSVGWLGETLNYGYTF,TGTGCCAGCAGCGTAGGGTGGTTGGGAGAAACCCTTAACTATGGCTACACCTTC
once,-,TRBJ1-2,TRBV2,CASNIEVYGYTF,TGTGCCAGCAATATTGAGGTCTATGGCTACACCTTC
-,-,TRBJ1-4,TRBV7-9,CASTDLGFGGPNEKLFF,TGTGCCAGCACCGACCTAGGGTTCGGAGGTCCGAATGAAAAACTGTTTTTT
-,TRBD1,TRBJ2-7,TRBV10-3,CAISDRRQGAPGEQYF,TGTGCCATCAGTGACCGTAGACAGGGGGCGCCGGGGGAGCAGTACTTC
-,-,TRBJ2-7,TRBV28,CASSPLSLQYEQYF,TGTGCCAGCAGTCCCCTATCTTTACAATACGAGCAGTACTTC
-,-,TRBJ2-3,TRBV29-1,CSTHSRSSTDTQYF,TGCAGCACCCACAGCAGATCTAGCACAGATACGCAGTATTTT
-,-,TRBJ2-6,TRBV2,CASSGFELNFSGANVLTF,TGTGCCAGCAGTGGATTCGAGCTAAATTTCTCTGGGGCCAACGTCCTGACTTTC
-,TRBD1,TRBJ2-1,TRBV5-1,CASFPGQVLLYNEQFF,TGCGCCAGTTTCCCGGGACAGGTTCTTTTATACAATGAGCAGTTCTTC
-,TRBD2,TRBJ2-2,TRBV7-9,CASTGTSGRLELFF,TGTGCCAGCACCGGAACTAGCGGGAGGCTGGAGCTGTTTTTT
-,TRBD2,TRBJ2-2,TRBV2,CASMAAGGLTGELFF,TGTGCCAGCATGGCAGCGGGGGGCCTCACCGGGGAGCTGTTTTTT
-,-,TRBJ2-2,TRBV19,CASSPNSANTGELFF,TGTGCCAGTAGTCCAAACAGTGCGAACACCGGGGAGCTGTTTTTT
-,-,TRBJ1-2,TRBV7-9,CASSTNRSPNYGYTF,TGTGCCAGCAGCACCAACAGGAGTCCTAACTATGGCTACACCTTC
once,-,TRBJ2-7,TRBV4-3,CASSQDGRTYEQYF,TGCGCCAGCAGCCAAGATGGACGGACCTACGAGCAGTACTTC